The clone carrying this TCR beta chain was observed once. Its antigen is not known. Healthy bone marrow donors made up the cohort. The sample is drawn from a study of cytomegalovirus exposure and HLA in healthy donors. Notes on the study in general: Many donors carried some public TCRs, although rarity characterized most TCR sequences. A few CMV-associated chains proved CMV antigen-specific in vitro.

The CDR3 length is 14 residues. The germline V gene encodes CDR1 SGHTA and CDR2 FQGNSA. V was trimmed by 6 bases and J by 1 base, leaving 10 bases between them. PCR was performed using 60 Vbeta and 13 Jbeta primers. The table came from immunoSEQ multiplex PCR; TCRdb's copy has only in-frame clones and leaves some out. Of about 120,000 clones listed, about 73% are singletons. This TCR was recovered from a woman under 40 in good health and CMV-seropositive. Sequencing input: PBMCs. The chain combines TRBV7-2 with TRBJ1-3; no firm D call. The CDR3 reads CASRPGTSGNTIYF. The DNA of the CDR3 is TGTGCCAGCAGACCCGGTACTTCTGGAAACACCATATATTTT.